This TCR beta chain derives from a study of CXCR3-negative and CXCR3-positive naive CD8 T cells (dated by TCRdb to between 2018 and 2021). In terms of the full investigation: In total, 120 million to 150 million TRB reads were obtained, corresponding to roughly 1.5 +/- 0.3 million reads per library. Diversity and physicochemical repertoire analyses were performed on 11 donors pooled from two independent experiments. Naive subsets from roughly 5 donors and memory cells from 3 donors were included in the TRBV-TRBJ cluster analysis.

For each CD8+ T cell subset, flow sorting was done in triplicate, and some 300,000 cells per subset went directly into RLT lysis buffer. Naive CD8+ T cells were defined stringently as CD45RO-CCR7+CD27+CD95- to exclude memory contaminants. Using standard density gradient centrifugation, peripheral blood mononuclear cells were isolated from buffy coats. A FACSAria III was used to flow-sort naive CXCR3-negative and CXCR3-positive CD8+ T cells. Total RNA was extracted from sorted cells with an RNeasy Mini Kit. Comment on this clonotype: No antigen is known for it.

The CDR3, from cysteine to phenylalanine, totals 15 residues. Only the protein is on record. The germline V gene sets CDR1 to SQVTM and CDR2 to ANQGSEA. The listed sequencing device is NextSeq 550. The Human TCR Profiling Kit (MiLaboratory) was used to prepare UMI-labeled 5' RACE TRB cDNA libraries. cDNA synthesis used the entire amount of extracted RNA, and PCR amplification then used the entire amount of cDNA produced. Libraries were prepared in parallel using an identical number of PCR cycles. The authors' pipeline ran thus. With a minimum of two reads required per UMI, MIGEC and MiXCR pulled out about 50,000 +/- 10,000 unique UMI-labeled TRB cDNA molecules from each library. On average, each library contained approximately 40,000 +/- 10,000 functional in-frame TRB CDR3 nucleotide clonotypes without stop codons. After each sample was downsampled to 5000 UMI-labeled TRB molecules, VDJtools was used to calculate diversity metrics such as normalized Shannon-Wiener and Chao1. For the central five CDR3 residues, VDJtools calculated physicochemical properties weighted by clonotype size, namely interaction energy, strength, volume and Kidera factor 4. TCRdb reprocessed the reads, reporting each CDR3 protein sequence once and no DNA. The V and J calls were determined by TCRdb, not by the authors. This sample's clone table shows around 56,000 distinct CDR3 sequences. The ten largest clones add up to about 0.43% of the sample.

The paper as a whole reports these results and caveats: Surface CD5, linked to self-reactivity in mice, was comparable between naive subsets; TCR interaction strength was therefore also inferred from TRB CDR3 physicochemical properties. TRB CDR3s from CXCR3-positive naive cells showed higher hydrophobicity (lower Kidera factor 4), lower energy, and higher strength and volume indices than CXCR3-negative naive cells. Within the same donor, TRBV-TRBJ usage looked similar between naive CXCR3-negative and CXCR3-positive cells, but memory cells had distinct patterns. Repertoire diversity was comparably high in both naive subsets but much lower in memory CD8+ T cells. Because CXCR3 expression was partially decreased after cryopreservation, freshly isolated PBMCs were used for most assays.

Sequencing input: naive CXCR3- CD8+ T cells from blood. The sample's cell subset or site label, decoded: CD45RO-CCR7+CD27+CD95- naive CD8+ T cells lacking CXCR3 (TNR3-). Recombination joined TRBV29-1 with TRBJ2-3; TCRdb gives TRBD1 as the D gene, but with no DNA this cannot be confirmed. The clonotype was recovered from a human donor in good health. Some clones in this sample may be carry-over from other donors' samples. The CDR3 protein: CSVDVRGAREDTQYF.